What follows are 25 T cell receptor beta chains derived from one specimen sequenced in a study of identical twins. TCRdb fed the 5' RACE reads into MiXCR, producing one record per CDR3 protein. The sample lists a few hundred thousand distinct CDR3 sequences; about an eighth were seen once. These data were likewise used in another study, on yellow fever vaccine responses in identical twins.

Sequencing was done on a sample of memory (CD45RO+) T cells sorted from blood. These receptors all stem from a woman under 30 in good health.

This clonotype has a handful of counts. The chain couples TRBV4-3 to TRBJ2-2, with D maybe TRBD1 (5 bases). V lost 0 bases, J lost 2 bases, and 7 bases lay in between. Germline CDR1 and CDR2: LGHNA and YSLEER. The CDR3 extends over 15 amino acids. CDR3 loop: CASSQDDRNTGELFF. As DNA, the CDR3 is TGCGCCAGCAGCCAAGATGACAGAAACACCGGGGAGCTGTTTTTT.

This clonotype has more than one count but fewer than ten. This rearrangement joins TRBV3-1 to TRBJ2-1, with D possibly being TRBD1 or TRBD2 (5 bases each). The V end was cut by 3 bases, the J end by 9 bases, with 12 bases between. This CDR3 is 13 amino acids long. From germline, CDR1 is LGHDT and CDR2 YNNKEL (reference sequence). The CDR3 DNA sequence: TGTGCCAGCAGCCAGTCGAGAGGGACTGAGCAGTTCTTC. Its protein is CASSQSRGTEQFF.

This clonotype has only a few counts. The chain links TRBV6-5 to TRBJ2-5; D is possibly TRBD1 or TRBD2 (5 bases each). This CDR3 is built from 14 residues. Between the trimmed V and J ends, which lost 8 bases and 5 bases, there was a span of 18 bases. Germline V lookup: CDR1 MNHEY, CDR2 SVGAGI. The CDR3 DNA sequence: TGTGCCAGCCGGCTAATCGAGAGGGGTGAGACCCAGTACTTC. This codes for CASRLIERGETQYF.

This clonotype was seen a handful of times. V usage is TRBV14 and J usage is TRBJ2-1, with a weak D call TRBD1 (6 bases). Germline loops: CDR1 SGHDN, CDR2 FVKESK. The length of the CDR3 is 13 residues. V was cut by 2 bases and J by 11 bases, with 13 bases left in between. DNA for the CDR3: TGTGCCAGCAGCCAAACCCTCACAGGGAAGCAGTTCTTC. It translates to CASSQTLTGKQFF.

This clonotype was counted ten times or more. The rearrangement uses TRBV29-1 and TRBJ2-3, with 9 bases identical to TRBD2. CDR1 is SQVTM, CDR2 ANQGSEA, per germline. J lost 11 bases, V lost 0 bases, and 9 bases had no gene match. The CDR3 is 14 amino acids. CDR3 bases: TGCAGCGTTGAAGACACCGGGACTAGCACCCAGCAGTATTTT. It encodes CSVEDTGTSTQQYF.

The chain links TRBV5-1 to TRBJ2-5, with 10 bases lining up with TRBD2. The CDR3 is 16 residues long. Germline V gives CDR1 SGHRS, CDR2 YFSETQ. The V segment lost 4 bases and the J segment 1 base; nucleotides outside the gene matches: 7. The CDR3 DNA reads as TGCGCCAGCAGCCTACAACTAGCGGGGCTCCAAGAGACCCAGTACTTC. It specifies CASSLQLAGLQETQYF. The complete variable domain, with remaining parts taken from reference TRBV5-1 and TRBJ2-5, reads KAGVTQTPRYLIKTRGQQVTLSCSPISGHRSVSWYQQTPGQGLQFLFEYFSETQRNKGNFPGRFSGRQFSNSRSEMNVSTLELGDSALYLCASSLQLAGLQETQYFGPGTRLLVL.

Only a few counts were recorded for this clonotype. The chain is built from TRBV13 and TRBJ1-1; D not certain. The CDR3 has 14 residues. V lost 3 bases and J lost 1, with 9 bases in between. CDR1 and CDR2 (germline): PRHDT, FYEKMQ (reference sequence). The CDR3 coding sequence is TGTGCCAGCAGCTTTGGCGGATCGAACACTGAAGCTTTCTTT. Protein sequence: CASSFGGSNTEAFF.

This clonotype was seen ten or more times. The V and J genes are TRBV27 and TRBJ2-2, with 12 nucleotides matching TRBD1. V shed 0 bases and J 6 bases; nucleotides not matched to a gene: 5. The CDR3 is made up of 17 amino acids. Germline values: CDR1 MNHEY, CDR2 SMNVEV (reference sequence). Written as DNA, the CDR3 is TGTGCCAGCAGTTTATCGGGACAGGGGGCGCGGGCCGGGGAGCTGTTTTTT. Amino acids: CASSLSGQGARAGELFF.

The V gene is TRBV5-1, the J gene TRBJ2-3; possibly TRBD1 or TRBD2 for D (6 bases each). Trimming removed 3 bases from V and 4 bases from J, with 15 bases in between. The V gene's germline CDR1 is SGHRS and CDR2 YFSETQ. The CDR3 is made up of 15 amino acids. This CDR3 reads CASSWAGRQADTQYF. CDR3 nucleotides: TGCGCCAGCAGCTGGGCGGGACGACAGGCAGATACGCAGTATTTT.

In its sample, this clonotype was seen many times. The gene calls are TRBV29-1 and TRBJ1-2, with 9 bases fitting TRBD1. Germline V CDR1 and CDR2: SQVTM, ANQGSEA. V lost 6 bases and J lost 2; bases outside the gene matches: 4. The CDR3 has 13 amino acids. CDR3 nucleotides: TGCAGCGTCGGGACAGGGCTAAACTATGGCTACACCTTC. Its translation: CSVGTGLNYGYTF.

The CDR3 coding sequence is TGTGCCAGCAGCGCCCAGGGGGCTTGGTGGCGAAATGAGCAGTTCTTC. It translates to CASSAQGAWWRNEQFF. The chain combines TRBV9 with TRBJ2-1, with 8 bases identical to TRBD1. The length of the CDR3 is 16 residues. V lost 3 bases and J lost 7; bases outside the gene matches: 12. CDR1 SGDLS and CDR2 YYNGEE come from the germline V gene.

This chain connects TRBV7-8 to TRBJ2-7; no definite D call. The CDR3 sequence is 13 residues long. Trimming left V 1 base short and J 4 bases short, with 8 bases between. Germline V CDR1 and CDR2: SGHVS, FQNEAQ. The CDR3 coding sequence is TGTGCCAGCAGCTTAGGCTTTCGGTACGAGCAGTACTTC. Protein sequence: CASSLGFRYEQYF.

This clonotype turned up a few times. This chain links TRBV6-2 or TRBV6-3 with TRBJ2-5; D is possibly TRBD1 (5 bases). The CDR3 covers 16 residues. Germline CDR1 MNHEY, CDR2 SVGEGT. Trimming pared 0 bases from V and 2 bases from J, leaving 13 bases between. The CDR3 is CASSYSLTVPQETQYF. Written as DNA, the CDR3 is TGTGCCAGCAGTTACTCACTGACAGTGCCTCAAGAGACCCAGTACTTC.

This chain links TRBV20-1 with TRBJ2-3; the D gene is possibly TRBD2 (6 bases). Germline values: CDR1 DFQATT, CDR2 SNEGSKA (reference sequence). The CDR3 is 14 amino acids. Trimming pared 6 bases from V and 8 bases from J, leaving 21 bases between. The CDR3 bases are TGCAGTGCGACGGGGACTCGGGTGCTAGGTACGCAGTATTTT. Its translation is CSATGTRVLGTQYF.

The V and J genes are TRBV20-1 and TRBJ2-5, with a possible D match to TRBD2 (6 bases). Germline values: CDR1 DFQATT, CDR2 SNEGSKA (reference sequence). This CDR3 has 16 amino acids. V lost 0 bases, J lost 0 bases, and 14 bases lay in between. The CDR3 bases are TGCAGTGCTAGAGATCAATGGGACTCTTACCAAGAGACCCAGTACTTC. It encodes CSARDQWDSYQETQYF.

The chain is built from TRBV6-5 and TRBJ1-1, with unresolved D. This CDR3 is built from 13 residues. Germline V gene data show CDR1 as MNHEY and CDR2 as SVGAGI. With 4 bases removed from V and 9 bases from J, the gap between germline ends came to 15 bases. The CDR3 region has the DNA TGTGCCAGCAGTTCTCAGAGATCGCTGCAAGCTTTCTTT. Its translation is CASSSQRSLQAFF.

This clonotype has more than one count but fewer than ten. V usage is TRBV7-2 and J usage is TRBJ2-5, with D unresolved. Trimming stripped 1 base from V and 2 bases from J, with 8 bases between. This CDR3 has 14 residues. In germline, CDR1 is SGHTA, CDR2 FQGNSA. CDR3 nucleotides: TGTGCCAGCAGCTTAGGCACTACACAAGAGACCCAGTACTTC. Translating gives CASSLGTTQETQYF.

This clonotype was seen more than once but under ten times. The chain uses TRBV9 and TRBJ1-6, with a possible D match to TRBD1 (5 bases). Trimming pared 2 bases from V and 9 bases from J, leaving 9 bases between. The CDR3 is made up of 13 amino acids. Germline CDR1 reads SGDLS; CDR2 reads YYNGEE. The CDR3 reads CASSVDSRSPLHF. In DNA form, the CDR3 reads TGTGCCAGCAGCGTTGACAGTCGTTCACCCCTCCACTTT.

V gene TRBV5-1 combines with J gene TRBJ2-5, with a possible D match to TRBD2 (6 bases). Per the germline V gene, CDR1 is SGHRS and CDR2 is YFSETQ. The CDR3 is 13 residues long. Trimming shortened V by 5 bases and J by 4 bases, and 12 bases separated the two germline ends. The CDR3 loop reads CASSDPSAETQYF. Here the CDR3 DNA reads TGCGCCAGCAGTGACCCTAGCGCAGAGACCCAGTACTTC.

The chain joins TRBV6-2 or TRBV6-3 to TRBJ2-1; D uncertain. Germline lookup yields CDR1 MNHEY and CDR2 SVGEGT. V was trimmed by 6 bases and J by 0 bases, leaving 9 bases between them. CDR3 length: 14 residues. CDR3 bases: TGTGCCAGCAGCGAACTCACCTCCTACAATGAGCAGTTCTTC. It encodes CASSELTSYNEQFF.

This clonotype was counted ten times or more. The gene calls are TRBV28 and TRBJ2-5; TRBD1 is a possible D gene (6 bases). The CDR3 has 18 amino acids. Looked up from germline, CDR1 is MDHEN and CDR2 is SYDVKM. The V end lost 3 bases, the J end lost 2 bases, and 22 bases lay between the germline ends. CDR3 amino acids: CASSLPSQGNVMQETQYF. The CDR3 DNA sequence: TGTGCCAGCAGTTTGCCCTCTCAGGGGAACGTGATGCAAGAGACCCAGTACTTC. The whole variable domain, filled in from reference TRBV28 and TRBJ2-5, reads DVKVTQSSRYLVKRTGEKVFLECVQDMDHENMFWYRQDPGLGLRLIYFSYDVKMKEKGDIPEGYSVSREKKERFSLILESASTNQTSMYLCASSLPSQGNVMQETQYFGPGTRLLVL.

This clonotype was counted a few times. The chain couples TRBV12-3 or TRBV12-4 to TRBJ1-1; D not certain. The CDR3 covers 13 residues. Trimming stripped 3 bases from V and 4 bases from J, with 9 bases between. As DNA, the CDR3 is TGTGCCAGCAGTTTCTTGGGGAGCACTGAAGCTTTCTTT. Translated, it gives CASSFLGSTEAFF.

The chain has TRBV29-1 and TRBJ2-1, with 7 bases fitting TRBD2. Per the germline V gene, CDR1 is SQVTM and CDR2 is ANQGSEA. The length of the CDR3 is 13 residues. V shed 4 bases and J 5 bases; nucleotides not matched to a gene: 5. The CDR3 protein is CSVAGRGDNEQFF. The CDR3 nucleotides read TGCAGCGTTGCAGGCCGGGGGGACAATGAGCAGTTCTTC.

Many counts were recorded for this clonotype. V is TRBV12-3 or TRBV12-4 and J is TRBJ2-2, with TRBD2 matching 13 bases. There are 15 residues in the CDR3. Losses at the gene ends were 7 bases for V and 6 bases for J; bases not matched to a gene: 5. The CDR3 is CASTPLAGGPGELFF. CDR3 DNA sequence: TGTGCCAGCACCCCACTAGCGGGGGGGCCCGGGGAGCTGTTTTTT.

The chain couples TRBV6-2 or TRBV6-3 to TRBJ2-1, with 13 bases matching TRBD2. Per the germline V gene, CDR1 is MNHEY and CDR2 is SVGEGT. This CDR3 has 18 residues. Trimming took 4 bases from V and 9 from J; bases not matched to a gene: 15. The CDR3 loop is CASSFPSGLAGVDREQFF. The CDR3 DNA reads as TGTGCCAGCAGTTTCCCCTCAGGACTAGCGGGAGTGGATCGTGAGCAGTTCTTC.